This is a list of T cell receptor beta chains from one sample in a study of shared clonotypes between healthy human individuals. Generated by immunoSEQ multiplex PCR, the TCRdb table keeps only in-frame clones and is missing some. This table has fewer than 600,000 clones, around 79% appearing once. Sequencing was carried out using PBMCs. All receptors derive from a middle-aged woman in good health. Some clones in this sample may be carry-over from other donors' samples. The CDR3 runs from the conserved cysteine through the conserved F or W. The D gene is left open where the match is weak. Size is omitted from some rows. Given values are once, few, many or a class for expanded clones.

v_call,j_call,d_call,clone_size,cdr3_aa,cdr3_nt
TRBV11-2,TRBJ2-5,TRBD2,-,CASSWGTTQETQYF,TGTGCCAGCAGCTGGGGGACTACGCAAGAGACCCAGTACTTC
TRBV28,TRBJ2-3,TRBD2,once,CASSLWREGGDTQYF,TGTGCCAGCAGTTTATGGCGGGAGGGCGGAGATACGCAGTATTTT
TRBV7-9,TRBJ2-3,TRBD1,-,CASSSGTVISTDTQYF,TGTGCCAGCAGCTCCGGGACAGTGATTAGCACAGATACGCAGTATTTT
TRBV30,TRBJ2-6,-,-,CAWSLRTSGANVLTF,TGTGCCTGGAGCCTCAGAACCTCTGGGGCCAACGTCCTGACTTTC
TRBV28,TRBJ1-1,-,-,CASSAGSAGNTEAFF,TGTGCCAGCAGCGCAGGGTCGGCAGGAAACACTGAAGCTTTCTTT
TRBV5-1,TRBJ2-3,-,-,CASSLAGTSTDTQYF,TGCGCCAGCAGCTTGGCCGGGACTAGCACAGATACGCAGTATTTT
TRBV19,TRBJ2-3,TRBD2,-,CASSIDTRGLADTQYF,TGTGCCAGTAGTATCGACACCCGGGGACTAGCGGATACGCAGTATTTT
TRBV20-1,TRBJ1-1,-,-,CSASSTEAFF,TGCAGTGCTAGTTCCACTGAAGCTTTCTTT
TRBV30,TRBJ2-3,TRBD1,-,CAFLTGGVTDTQYF,TGTGCCTTTTTGACAGGGGGTGTCACAGATACGCAGTATTTT
TRBV6-1,TRBJ1-2,-,once,CASSKEGLVNYGYTF,TGTGCCAGCAGTAAAGAAGGACTGGTAAACTATGGCTACACCTTC
TRBV10-2,TRBJ2-7,TRBD1,-,CASSGADRDHEQYF,TGCGCCAGCAGTGGCGCGGACAGGGACCACGAGCAGTACTTC
TRBV2,TRBJ2-3,-,-,CASSELLRGSDTQYF,TGTGCCAGCAGTGAATTGTTAAGGGGGTCAGATACGCAGTATTTT
TRBV9,TRBJ2-1,-,-,CASSVQSSYNEQFF,TGTGCCAGCAGCGTCCAAAGCTCCTACAATGAGCAGTTCTTC
TRBV7-8,TRBJ1-1,-,-,CASSADRNTEAFF,TGTGCCAGCAGTGCCGACAGGAACACTGAAGCTTTCTTT
TRBV2,TRBJ1-2,TRBD1,-,CASTGTAVYGYTF,TGTGCCAGCACAGGGACAGCTGTCTATGGCTACACCTTC
TRBV7-2,TRBJ1-4,-,-,CASSPQGEKLFF,TGTGCCAGCAGCCCCCAAGGCGAAAAACTGTTTTTT
TRBV5-6,TRBJ2-7,-,-,CASSLLGEYEQYF,TGTGCCAGCAGCTTGCTGGGGGAGTACGAGCAGTACTTC
TRBV7-2,TRBJ2-7,-,once,CASSLPPSEQYF,TGTGCCAGCAGCTTACCTCCGAGCGAGCAGTACTTC
TRBV7-3,TRBJ2-1,TRBD2,once,CASSLNPTSGSSYNEQFF,TGTGCCAGCAGCTTAAACCCCACTAGCGGGAGTTCCTACAATGAGCAGTTCTTC
TRBV19,TRBJ2-4,-,-,CATGGGLSKNIQYF,TGTGCCACAGGGGGGGGTCTTTCCAAAAACATTCAGTACTTC
TRBV7-2,TRBJ2-5,-,many,CASSPEIWGRASLGTQYF,TGTGCCAGCAGCCCGGAAATCTGGGGACGCGCCAGTCTGGGGACCCAGTACTTC
TRBV4-3,TRBJ2-3,TRBD2,-,CASSQDETLAGAGDTQYF,TGCGCCAGCAGCCAAGACGAGACCCTAGCGGGAGCGGGAGATACGCAGTATTTT
TRBV29-1,TRBJ1-5,TRBD1,-,CSVGGQGEQPQHF,TGCAGCGTCGGGGGGCAGGGGGAGCAGCCCCAGCATTTT
TRBV28,TRBJ1-2,-,-,CASSSPGPANGYTF,TGTGCCAGCAGTTCCCCGGGACCTGCGAATGGCTACACCTTC
TRBV27,TRBJ2-3,TRBD2,-,CASRLAGGTDTQYF,TGTGCCAGCAGATTAGCGGGAGGGACAGATACGCAGTATTTT
TRBV6-5,TRBJ1-4,-,-,CASSRQVATNEKLFF,TGTGCCAGCAGCCGACAGGTGGCAACTAATGAAAAACTGTTTTTT
TRBV6-1,TRBJ2-3,-,-,CASRDPGTDTQYF,TGTGCCAGCAGGGACCCAGGCACAGATACGCAGTATTTT
TRBV7-6,TRBJ1-2,TRBD1,-,CASSPYQTGPDGYTF,TGTGCCAGCAGCCCCTACCAGACAGGGCCAGATGGCTACACCTTC
TRBV27,TRBJ2-4,-,-,CASSLASVPIQYF,TGTGCCAGCAGTTTAGCCAGCGTTCCCATTCAGTACTTC
TRBV15,TRBJ2-2,TRBD1,-,CATSVRQGITGELFF,TGTGCCACCAGCGTCCGACAGGGGATCACCGGGGAGCTGTTTTTT
TRBV7-2,TRBJ2-3,TRBD1,-,CASRIQGAGDTQYF,TGTGCCAGCAGGATCCAGGGGGCTGGGGATACGCAGTATTTT
TRBV7-8,TRBJ2-1,-,-,CASSPVGNEQFF,TGTGCCAGCAGCCCCGTGGGGAATGAGCAGTTCTTC
TRBV9,TRBJ2-5,-,-,CASSVAGLQETQYF,TGTGCCAGCAGCGTAGCGGGGCTCCAAGAGACCCAGTACTTC
TRBV27,TRBJ1-2,TRBD1,few,CASSQGQGYGYTF,TGTGCCAGCAGTCAGGGACAGGGCTATGGCTACACCTTC
TRBV18,TRBJ1-5,TRBD1,-,CASSLASGTENQPQHF,TGTGCCAGCTCACTTGCTTCCGGGACAGAGAATCAGCCCCAGCATTTT
TRBV4-3,TRBJ2-3,-,-,CASSQEPGPDTQYF,TGCGCCAGCAGCCAAGAGCCGGGACCAGATACGCAGTATTTT
TRBV28,TRBJ2-1,-,-,CASSPHGDLVHEQFF,TGTGCCAGCTCCCCCCACGGGGATCTGGTACATGAGCAGTTCTTC
TRBV11-2,TRBJ1-5,-,-,CASSLEEGQPQHF,TGTGCCAGCAGCTTAGAGGAGGGTCAGCCCCAGCATTTT
TRBV7-2,TRBJ2-7,TRBD2,-,CASSEGLAGAAYEQYF,TGTGCCAGCAGCGAGGGACTAGCGGGAGCGGCTTACGAGCAGTACTTC
TRBV6-5,TRBJ2-3,TRBD2,-,CASSLRTSGHTQYF,TGTGCCAGCAGTCTCCGGACTAGCGGGCATACGCAGTATTTT
TRBV18,TRBJ1-1,-,few,CASSPRTGFTEAFF,TGTGCCAGCTCACCACGTACAGGGTTCACTGAAGCTTTCTTT
TRBV5-8,TRBJ1-1,-,-,CASSTVLPYLNTEAFF,TGTGCCAGCAGCACGGTGTTACCTTACTTGAACACTGAAGCTTTCTTT
TRBV28,TRBJ1-2,-,-,CASSPGAGANYGYTF,TGTGCCAGCAGCCCCGGGGCAGGAGCTAACTATGGCTACACCTTC
TRBV7-3,TRBJ1-1,-,once,CASSSRVEANTEAFF,TGTGCCAGCAGCTCCAGGGTAGAGGCGAACACTGAAGCTTTCTTT